A single sample gave rise to the 32 T cell receptor beta chains below, sequenced in a study of cytomegalovirus exposure and HLA in healthy donors. A multiplex PCR was run with 60 Vbeta primers and 13 Jbeta primers. Using immunoSEQ multiplex PCR, the repertoire was profiled, and TCRdb retains in-frame clones only, with some absent. The table for this sample gives fewer than 85,000 clones. What was sequenced was PBMCs. Receptors originate from a woman in her forties in good health and CMV-seropositive.

V gene TRBV9 combines with J gene TRBJ1-6; 7 bases line up with TRBD1. This CDR3 is 15 amino acids long. The ends lost 4 bases at V and 8 bases at J; junction bases unmatched: 9. Germline V gives CDR1 SGDLS, CDR2 YYNGEE. The chain's CDR3 is CASSSGTVGYSPLHF. Here the CDR3 DNA reads TGTGCCAGCAGCTCCGGGACAGTTGGGTATTCACCCCTCCACTTT.

This chain connects TRBV27 to TRBJ2-2; 7 nucleotides agree with TRBD1. Unmatched junction bases numbered 5, after V lost 5 bases and J lost 5 bases. Germline V gene lookup returns CDR1 MNHEY and CDR2 SMNVEV (reference sequence). The CDR3 runs 14 residues. CDR3 amino acids: CASSLPTGTGELFF. The CDR3 nucleotides read TGTGCCAGCAGTCTACCGACAGGGACCGGGGAGCTGTTTTTT.

The rearrangement joins TRBV5-6 to TRBJ2-7; unclear D gene. Germline V lookup: CDR1 SGHDT, CDR2 YYEEEE. The CDR3 has 14 amino acids. V was shortened by 0 bases and J by 3 bases, with 10 bases between the two germline ends. CDR3 coding DNA: TGTGCCAGCAGCTTGGTTGACACCTTCTACGAGCAGTACTTC. Translating gives CASSLVDTFYEQYF.

V is TRBV29-1 and J is TRBJ2-7; 12 bases map to TRBD1. Germline assignment: CDR1 SQVTM and CDR2 ANQGSEA. Trimming at V came to 6 bases and at J to 6 bases, leaving 15 bases not matched to a gene. The CDR3 covers 16 residues. This chain's CDR3 is CSVNGGGQGAPSEQYF. The CDR3 nucleotides are TGCAGCGTCAACGGGGGGGGACAGGGGGCCCCATCCGAGCAGTACTTC.

The chain recombines TRBV29-1 with TRBJ1-1, with TRBD1 matching over 8 bases. The V segment lost 2 bases and the J segment 10 bases; nucleotides outside the gene matches: 9. The CDR3 is made up of 13 amino acids. The germline V gene encodes CDR1 SQVTM and CDR2 ANQGSEA. The CDR3: CSVERTGRSGAFF. For the CDR3, the DNA is TGCAGCGTTGAACGGACAGGGAGGTCCGGAGCTTTCTTT.

V and J are TRBV15 and TRBJ2-7; no reliable D call. Germline V CDR1 and CDR2: LNHNV, YYDKDF (reference sequence). The CDR3 extends over 17 amino acids. Trimming took off 0 bases at V and 0 bases at J, with 15 bases between the two ends. In DNA, the CDR3 is TGTGCCACCAGCAGAGATAGGTTGGAGTGGAGCTCCTACGAGCAGTACTTC. Translated, it gives CATSRDRLEWSSYEQYF.

The chain links TRBV7-9 to TRBJ1-4; D unclear. V was clipped by 2 bases and J by 0 bases, with 10 bases between them. Germline CDR1 and CDR2: SEHNR and FQNEAQ (reference sequence). This CDR3 is built from 16 residues. CDR3 sequence: CASSLSRGATNEKLFF. CDR3 nucleotide sequence: TGTGCCAGCAGCTTAAGCCGGGGAGCAACTAATGAAAAACTGTTTTTT.

V and J are TRBV27 and TRBJ2-7, with D unresolved. V was shortened by 7 bases and J by 0 bases, with 7 bases between the two germline ends. The CDR3 contains 12 residues. Germline lookup yields CDR1 MNHEY and CDR2 SMNVEV (reference sequence). In DNA form, the CDR3 reads TGTGCCAGCACCTCTTTCTCCTACGAGCAGTACTTC. Its protein product is CASTSFSYEQYF.

About this clone: The identical CDR3 is also encoded by other nucleotide sequences in the sample. The rearrangement uses TRBV19 and TRBJ2-1, with TRBD2 matching over 9 bases. The CDR3 runs 16 residues. The V segment lost 5 bases and the J segment 6 bases; nucleotides outside the gene matches: 11. Per the germline V gene, CDR1 is LNHDA and CDR2 is SQIVND (reference sequence). The CDR3, as DNA: TGTGCCAGTAGTCCCGGCCGTGGAGCGGGAGGCAATGAGCAGTTCTTC. This codes for CASSPGRGAGGNEQFF. Full variable domain (rest looked up from reference TRBV19 and TRBJ2-1): DGGITQSPKYLFRKEGQNVTLSCEQNLNHDAMYWYRQDPGQGLRLIYYSQIVNDFQKGDIAEGYSVSREKKESFPLTVTSAQKNPTAFYLCASSPGRGAGGNEQFFGPGTRLTVL.

V is TRBV18 and J is TRBJ2-7; 10 bases match TRBD1. The CDR3 contains 16 residues. With V trimmed by 0 bases and J by 3 bases, 5 bases remained unmatched. CDR1 is KGHSH, CDR2 LQKENI, per germline. The CDR3 region has the DNA TGTGCCAGCTCACCACCGCCGGGACAGGGGATCTACGAGCAGTACTTC. It encodes CASSPPPGQGIYEQYF.

CDR3 residues: CASSFRQGAATEAFF. CDR3 DNA sequence: TGTGCCAGCAGCTTTCGACAGGGGGCGGCCACTGAAGCTTTCTTT. The chain couples TRBV5-4 to TRBJ1-1, with 10 bases matching TRBD1. Germline-derived CDR1 and CDR2 are SGHNT and YYREEE (reference sequence). With 2 bases clipped from V and 4 bases from J, the junction kept 5 bases outside the gene matches. There are 15 residues in the CDR3.

J is TRBJ2-1 and V is TRBV2; 7 bases match TRBD2. V was clipped by 8 bases and J by 0 bases; unmatched bases: 4. The CDR3 covers 14 residues. Per germline, CDR1 SNHLY and CDR2 FYNNEI. CDR3 sequence (DNA): TGTGCCAGCGGAGCGGGATTCTCCTACAATGAGCAGTTCTTC. Its protein product is CASGAGFSYNEQFF.

This sequence joins TRBV2 and TRBJ1-1, with D perhaps matching TRBD1 (6 bases). The CDR3 consists of 13 residues. Trimming removed 1 base from V and 10 bases from J, with 13 bases in between. Germline V gives CDR1 SNHLY, CDR2 FYNNEI. The CDR3 nucleotides are TGTGCCAGCAGTGAAGACAGGGAGTCTCGAGCTTTCTTT. Amino acid sequence: CASSEDRESRAFF.

The chain couples TRBV7-2 to TRBJ1-2, with TRBD1 matching over 7 bases. After removal of 3 bases from V and 4 bases from J, the junction contained 14 bases not matched to a gene. There are 17 residues in the CDR3. Germline CDR1 reads SGHTA; CDR2 reads FQGNSA. The CDR3 sequence is CASSFIRTGSVGYGYTF. The CDR3 DNA is TGTGCCAGCAGCTTTATTAGGACAGGCAGCGTGGGCTATGGCTACACCTTC.

V and J are TRBV11-1 and TRBJ2-5; 10 positions agree with TRBD2. The DNA matches TRBJ2-7 better at its end, which makes the J call doubtful. This CDR3 region has 17 residues. The germline CDR1 and CDR2 sequences are SGHAT and FQDESV (reference sequence). The CDR3 region is CASSPGSGGIDSYEQYF. The CDR3 nucleotides are TGTGCCAGCAGTCCAGGTAGCGGGGGGATAGACTCCTACGAGCAGTACTTC.

CDR3 residues: CASSLQGNLDEAFF. DNA of the CDR3: TGCGCCAGCAGCTTACAGGGTAACCTCGACGAAGCTTTCTTT. The chain employs TRBV5-1 and TRBJ1-1, with D possibly being TRBD1 (6 bases). V was clipped by 2 bases and J by 8 bases, with 16 bases between them. This CDR3 contains 14 residues. Germline V gene data show CDR1 as SGHRS and CDR2 as YFSETQ.

The chain joins TRBV11-3 to TRBJ2-7; the D is unclear. Trimming took off 3 bases at V and 2 bases at J, with 8 bases between the two ends. The length of the CDR3 is 13 residues. The germline CDR1 and CDR2 sequences are SGHNT and YENEEA. The CDR3 region has the DNA TGTGCCAGCAGCTTGGCCGGAGCCTACGAGCAGTACTTC. Protein product: CASSLAGAYEQYF.

The chain combines TRBV5-6 with TRBJ2-1; the match to TRBD2 covers 11 bases. There are 15 residues in the CDR3. CDR1 is SGHDT and CDR2 is YYEEEE in the germline V gene. The J segment lost 5 bases and the V segment lost 2 bases, leaving 3 bases of the junction unmatched. The CDR3 here is CASSFLAGGHNEQFF. CDR3 in DNA: TGTGCCAGCAGCTTTTTAGCGGGAGGGCACAATGAGCAGTTCTTC.

V is TRBV6-5 and J is TRBJ1-1, with no clear D. Trimming stripped 6 bases from V and 2 bases from J, with 7 bases between. The germline V gene has CDR1 MNHEY and CDR2 SVGAGI. The CDR3 is 12 amino acids. CDR3: CASRSHNTEAFF. The CDR3 nucleotides read TGTGCCAGCAGGTCACACAACACTGAAGCTTTCTTT.

This sequence joins TRBV4-2 and TRBJ2-1; weak D call: TRBD2 (6 bases). The V and J ends lost 0 bases and 6 bases respectively, with 12 bases between them. The CDR3 is made up of 15 amino acids. The V gene's germline CDR1 is LGHNA and CDR2 YNFKEQ. The CDR3, as DNA: TGTGCCAGCAGCCAAGAGGCGGGAAGGGTCAATGAGCAGTTCTTC. Translated, it gives CASSQEAGRVNEQFF.

The chain links TRBV19 to TRBJ2-1; TRBD2 matches at 10 bases. Trimming took 4 bases from V and 5 from J; bases not matched to a gene: 2. Germline V gives CDR1 LNHDA, CDR2 SQIVND (reference sequence). This CDR3 has 14 residues. CDR3 nucleotides: TGTGCCAGTAGTACTAGCGGGGGTCACAATGAGCAGTTCTTC. It yields the protein CASSTSGGHNEQFF.

The V and J genes are TRBV19 and TRBJ1-3; no clear D. There are 15 residues in the CDR3. Trimming pared 3 bases from V and 0 bases from J, leaving 9 bases between. CDR1 and CDR2 from the germline V gene are LNHDA and SQIVND (reference sequence). The CDR3 spells CASSIGGYSGNTIYF. The CDR3 DNA reads TGTGCCAGTAGTATCGGCGGATACTCTGGAAACACCATATATTTT.

The chain links TRBV6-4 to TRBJ2-2; 9 positions match TRBD1. The CDR3 extends over 17 amino acids. Germline V gives CDR1 MRHNA, CDR2 SNTAGT. The V and J ends lost 0 bases and 4 bases, in that order; junction bases with no gene match: 6. CDR3 sequence (DNA): TGTGCCAGCAGTGACTCGACAGGGGGTTATAGCACCGGGGAGCTGTTTTTT. Amino acid sequence: CASSDSTGGYSTGELFF.

J is TRBJ2-1 and V is TRBV5-1; TRBD2 matches 8 bases. The J segment lost 9 bases and the V segment lost 1 base, leaving 9 bases of the junction unmatched. The CDR3 runs to 15 residues. Germline V gives CDR1 SGHRS, CDR2 YFSETQ. The CDR3 protein is CASSLNPAGAAEQFF. The CDR3 DNA reads as TGCGCCAGCAGCTTGAATCCAGCGGGAGCCGCTGAGCAGTTCTTC.

The gene calls are TRBV6-6 and TRBJ1-2; TRBD1 matches at 7 bases. Per germline, CDR1 MNHNY and CDR2 SVGAGI (reference sequence). This CDR3 comprises 14 residues. The trim removed 7 bases at V and 7 bases at J, leaving 12 bases unmatched. CDR3 loop: CASKGQDDGGGYTF. CDR3 sequence (DNA): TGTGCCAGCAAAGGACAGGACGATGGAGGTGGCTACACCTTC.

The V call is TRBV7-2, the J call TRBJ2-7; D remains ambiguous. The V gene lost 5 bases and the J gene lost 2 bases, with 13 bases spanning the gap. The germline gives CDR1 SGHTA, CDR2 FQGNSA. The CDR3 is 14 residues long. The DNA for the CDR3 is TGTGCCAGCAGCGCGGTCTTACTCCCCTACGAGCAGTACTTC. Amino acid sequence: CASSAVLLPYEQYF.

The chain joins TRBV19 to TRBJ2-7, with a tentative D call TRBD1 (6 bases). Germline V gene lookup returns CDR1 LNHDA and CDR2 SQIVND (reference sequence). Trimming stripped 3 bases from V and 5 bases from J, with 17 bases between. The CDR3 extends over 15 amino acids. CDR3 sequence: CASSIGTFGSDEQYF. The DNA for the CDR3 is TGTGCCAGTAGTATCGGGACATTTGGGTCCGACGAGCAGTACTTC. The full variable domain, rest sourced from reference TRBV19 and TRBJ2-7, is DGGITQSPKYLFRKEGQNVTLSCEQNLNHDAMYWYRQDPGQGLRLIYYSQIVNDFQKGDIAEGYSVSREKKESFPLTVTSAQKNPTAFYLCASSIGTFGSDEQYFGPGTRLTVT.

The chain recombines TRBV18 with TRBJ2-1, with 8 bases lining up with TRBD2. Germline CDR1 is KGHSH and CDR2 is LQKENI. This CDR3 comprises 18 residues. V dropped 6 bases and J dropped 4; count of bases not matched to a gene: 17. The CDR3 DNA reads TGTGCCAGCTCCCAGGCGTTAGCGGGGACTAGTCTTTACAATGAGCAGTTCTTC. It specifies CASSQALAGTSLYNEQFF.

The genes are TRBV6-5 and TRBJ1-1; 8 positions match TRBD1. From germline, CDR1 is MNHEY and CDR2 SVGAGI. The CDR3 covers 12 residues. After removal of 4 bases from V and 8 bases from J, the junction contained 3 bases not matched to a gene. CDR3 residues: CASSSGTGEAFF. DNA for the CDR3: TGTGCCAGCAGTTCCGGGACAGGAGAAGCTTTCTTT.

The chain carries TRBV7-2 and TRBJ2-5; D unclear. This CDR3 comprises 13 residues. Trimming stripped 1 base from V and 5 bases from J, with 8 bases between. CDR1 is SGHTA and CDR2 is FQGNSA in the germline V gene. The CDR3 loop is CASSLVLRETQYF. CDR3 DNA: TGTGCCAGCAGCTTAGTTCTCCGGGAGACCCAGTACTTC.

The chain couples TRBV6-1 to TRBJ1-4; a weak D match, TRBD1 (6 bases). Germline CDR1 is MNHNS and CDR2 is SASEGT. The CDR3 spans 13 residues. V was cut by 10 bases and J by 5 bases, with 14 bases left in between. The CDR3 is CATNRAPNEKLFF. The CDR3 DNA is TGTGCCACAAACAGGGCCCCCAATGAAAAACTGTTTTTT.

This CDR3 is CASSRGGNQPQHF. The DNA for the CDR3 is TGTGCCAGCAGCCGGGGGGGCAATCAGCCCCAGCATTTT. This chain connects TRBV6-5 to TRBJ1-5, with a possible D match to TRBD1 (5 bases). The CDR3 is 13 amino acids. CDR1 MNHEY and CDR2 SVGAGI come from the germline V gene. The ends were cut back, 6 bases at V and 2 bases at J, with 8 bases in the middle.